A selection of T cell receptor beta chains follows, all from one sample in a study of CD8 T cells in Susac syndrome. MiXCR, run by TCRdb on the immunoSEQ multiplex PCR reads, gives a single entry per CDR3 protein. The table shows 150,000 to 180,000 distinct CDR3 sequences, with approximately 96% occurring only once. The sample taken for sequencing was CD4+ T cells from PBMCs. The receptors were sampled from a human donor with Susac syndrome. Each CDR3 is given with its conserved first and last residue. The D gene is left open where the match is weak. Clone size, where shown, is once, few, many, or a class for clones that have expanded.

-,TRBV6-6,TRBJ2-1,-,TGTGCCAGCAGTTACGAGGGGTACAATGAGCAGTTCTTC,CASSYEGYNEQFF
TRBD1,TRBV25-1,TRBJ2-2,-,TGTGCCAGCTCCGAAACTCCGGGACAGGGTGGCACCGGGGAGCTGTTTTTT,CASSETPGQGGTGELFF
-,TRBV29-1,TRBJ1-1,-,TGCAGCGTTTTTGGGAGTTCGACTGAAGCTTTCTTT,CSVFGSSTEAFF
-,TRBV14,TRBJ2-1,once,TGTGCCAGCAGCCAAGAAGGCTCCTACATCCACAATGAGCAGTTCTTC,CASSQEGSYIHNEQFF
-,TRBV20-1,TRBJ2-5,-,TGCAGTGCTAGGGTAATAGCCCAAGAGACCCAGTACTTC,CSARVIAQETQYF
-,TRBV5-1,TRBJ2-5,-,TGCGCCAGCAGCTTGACAGCGACCCAAGAGACCCAGTACTTC,CASSLTATQETQYF
-,TRBV20-1,TRBJ2-6,-,TGCAGTGCTAGCGTTACAGGGTCTGGGGCCAACGTCCTGACTTTC,CSASVTGSGANVLTF
TRBD2,TRBV20-1,TRBJ2-5,-,TGCAGTGCTAGAGTCACCCCGGGGGGGGAGACCCAGTACTTC,CSARVTPGGETQYF
-,TRBV2,TRBJ2-6,once,TGTGCCAGCACGGGACGGACTTCCTTCTCTGGGGCCAACGTCCTGACTTTC,CASTGRTSFSGANVLTF
-,TRBV29-1,TRBJ1-2,few,TGCAGCGTTGCTGGGGGCCCTAACTATGGCTACACCTTC,CSVAGGPNYGYTF
TRBD1,TRBV7-9,TRBJ1-5,-,TGTGCCAGCAGCTTATTCCGGGACAGGGGAATCTCTAGACCGCCCCAGCATTTT,CASSLFRDRGISRPPQHF
-,TRBV9,TRBJ2-3,-,TGTGCCAGCAGCGTAGATCCCTCCGTCACAGATACGCAGTATTTT,CASSVDPSVTDTQYF
TRBD1,TRBV25-1,TRBJ1-6,-,TGTGCCAGCACAGGACAGGGCTCACCCCTCCACTTT,CASTGQGSPLHF
-,TRBV29-1,TRBJ2-1,-,TGCAGCGTTGTGGTCTGGACGGAGCAGTTCTTC,CSVVVWTEQFF
-,TRBV3-1,TRBJ2-7,-,TGTGCCAGCAGCCACCGGGGCGACGAGCAGTACTTC,CASSHRGDEQYF
-,TRBV30,TRBJ1-1,once,TGTGCCCGCTATCTGGCGAACACTGAAGCTTTCTTT,CARYLANTEAFF
TRBD1,TRBV28,TRBJ1-5,few,TGTGCCAGCCGGGACAGGGGCAATCAGCCCCAGCATTTT,CASRDRGNQPQHF
TRBD1,TRBV5-1,TRBJ2-1,-,TGCGCCAGCAGCCTCGGGACAGCAACCAATGAGCAGTTCTTC,CASSLGTATNEQFF
TRBD2,TRBV2,TRBJ2-2,-,TGTGCCACCGGACTAGCGGGGAACACCGGGGAGCTGTTTTTT,CATGLAGNTGELFF
-,TRBV5-1,TRBJ2-5,-,TGCGCCAGCAGCTTGATCTTGCAGGGGCAAGAGACCCAGTACTTC,CASSLILQGQETQYF
-,TRBV6-5,TRBJ1-1,-,TGTGCCAGCAGGCCCCACCCGAACACTGAAGCTTTCTTT,CASRPHPNTEAFF
TRBD2,TRBV4-3,TRBJ2-3,-,TGCGCCAGCAGCCCTAGCGGGGGGACAGATACGCAGTATTTT,CASSPSGGTDTQYF
-,TRBV19,TRBJ2-6,-,TGTGCCAGTAGCCAGCCTGGGGCCAACGTCCTGACTTTC,CASSQPGANVLTF
-,TRBV7-9,TRBJ2-3,-,TGTGCCAGCAGCTTAGGCGCGGCTGGTACGCAGTATTTT,CASSLGAAGTQYF
-,TRBV3-1,TRBJ2-7,-,TGTGCCAGCAGCCAAGGTAACGAGCAGTACTTC,CASSQGNEQYF
TRBD1,TRBV7-9,TRBJ1-6,-,TGTGCCAGCAGGGACAGGGGTGTTTCACCCCTCCACTTT,CASRDRGVSPLHF
-,TRBV19,TRBJ2-5,-,TGTGCCGGCTACTGGGCCCATGAGACCCAGTACTTC,CAGYWAHETQYF
-,TRBV3-1,TRBJ2-6,-,TGTGCCAGCAGCCAACCTGGACACTCCGGGGCCAACGTCCTGACTTTC,CASSQPGHSGANVLTF
TRBD1,TRBV5-4,TRBJ2-2,-,TGTGCCAGCAGTAGGACAGGGGTGAATACCGGGGAGCTGTTTTTT,CASSRTGVNTGELFF
TRBD2,TRBV15,TRBJ2-1,-,TGTGCCACCAGCAGCTCTCGAGCGGGGGATGAGCAGTTCTTC,CATSSSRAGDEQFF
TRBD1,TRBV20-1,TRBJ2-5,-,TGCAGTGCTAGAGATGGGACAGAAGTACAAGAGACCCAGTACTTC,CSARDGTEVQETQYF
TRBD2,TRBV9,TRBJ2-1,-,TGTGCCAGCACACGGGCTAGCGGGGTAAATGAGCAGTTCTTC,CASTRASGVNEQFF
-,TRBV4-3,TRBJ2-7,-,TGCGCCAGCAGCCAAGATAAGGAGGCTAGCAACGAGCAGTACTTC,CASSQDKEASNEQYF
-,TRBV3-1,TRBJ2-7,-,TGTGCCAGCAGCCAAGGAGGGGGGCCAAACGAGCAGTACTTC,CASSQGGGPNEQYF
TRBD2,TRBV6-4,TRBJ2-1,-,TGTGCGTCCTCCAAGGAGCGGGGGCCGCACAATGAGCAGTTCTTC,CASSKERGPHNEQFF
-,TRBV12-3/TRBV12-4,TRBJ2-7,-,TGTGCCAGCAGCCGGACAGACCACGAGCAGTACTTC,CASSRTDHEQYF
TRBD1,TRBV29-1,TRBJ2-3,-,TGCAGCGTGGACAGGGGCGCGGGCACAGATACGCAGTATTTT,CSVDRGAGTDTQYF
-,TRBV24-1,TRBJ2-2,-,TGTGCCACCAGTCGAGGGACCGGGGAGCTGTTTTTT,CATSRGTGELFF
-,TRBV7-9,TRBJ1-2,-,TGTGCCAGCAGCTTTGTGCTGGGCCTTGGGGACTATGGCTACACCTTC,CASSFVLGLGDYGYTF
-,TRBV20-1,TRBJ2-3,-,TGCAGTGCCGACGCAACCCCGGGACCGGTAAACCGGGATACGCAGTATTTT,CSADATPGPVNRDTQYF
-,TRBV3-1,TRBJ2-1,-,TGTGCCAGCAGTGGTACTAGCAGTTCTTACAATGAGCAGTTCTTC,CASSGTSSSYNEQFF
-,TRBV20-1,TRBJ2-2,-,TGCAGTGCTAGTGGGATCCGACAGACCGGGGAGCTGTTTTTT,CSASGIRQTGELFF
-,TRBV28,TRBJ1-6,-,TGTGCCAGCAGTACCAAACAGGGCTATCCCGTCCTTTCACCCCTCCACTTT,CASSTKQGYPVLSPLHF
TRBD1,TRBV9,TRBJ1-2,-,TGTGCCAGCAGCGTAGCGGGAGGGACAGGGGGCTGGGGCTACACCTTC,CASSVAGGTGGWGYTF